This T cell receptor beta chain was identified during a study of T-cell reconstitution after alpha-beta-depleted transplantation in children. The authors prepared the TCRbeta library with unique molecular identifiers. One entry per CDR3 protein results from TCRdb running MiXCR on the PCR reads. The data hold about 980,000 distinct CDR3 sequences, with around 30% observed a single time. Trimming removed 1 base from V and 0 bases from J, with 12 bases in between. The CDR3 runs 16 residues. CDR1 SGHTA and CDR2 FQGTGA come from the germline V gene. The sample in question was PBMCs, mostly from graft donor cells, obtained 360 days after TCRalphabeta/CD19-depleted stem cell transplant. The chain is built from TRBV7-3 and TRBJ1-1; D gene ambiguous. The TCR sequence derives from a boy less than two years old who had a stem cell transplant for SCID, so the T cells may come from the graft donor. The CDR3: CASSLSRLGMNTEAFF. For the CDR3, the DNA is TGTGCCAGCAGCTTAAGCCGGTTGGGTATGAACACTGAAGCTTTCTTT.